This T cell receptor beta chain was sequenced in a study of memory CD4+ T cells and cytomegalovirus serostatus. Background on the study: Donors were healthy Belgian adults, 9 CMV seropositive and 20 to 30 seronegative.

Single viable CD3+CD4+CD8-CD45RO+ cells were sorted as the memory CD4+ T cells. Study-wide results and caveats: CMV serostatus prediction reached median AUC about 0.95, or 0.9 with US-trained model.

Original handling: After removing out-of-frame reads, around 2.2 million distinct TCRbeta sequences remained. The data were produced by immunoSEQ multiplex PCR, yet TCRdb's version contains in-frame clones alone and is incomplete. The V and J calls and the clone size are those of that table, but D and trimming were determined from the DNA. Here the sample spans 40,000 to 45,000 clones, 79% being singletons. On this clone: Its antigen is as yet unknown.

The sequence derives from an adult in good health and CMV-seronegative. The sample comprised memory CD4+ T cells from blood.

In DNA, the CDR3 is TGTGCCAGCAGCGTTGACACGAACACTGAAGCTTTCTTT. This translates into CASSVDTNTEAFF. The rearrangement joins TRBV7-2 to TRBJ1-1; D is undetermined. Germline V gives CDR1 SGHTA, CDR2 FQGNSA. This CDR3 has 13 residues. V was cut by 5 bases and J by 1 base, with 8 bases left in between. Based on the CDR3 plus reference TRBV7-2 and TRBJ1-1, the full variable domain is GAGVSQSPSNKVTEKGKDVELRCDPISGHTALYWYRQSLGQGLEFLIYFQGNSAPDKSGLPSDRFSAERTGGSVSTLTIQRTQQEDSAVYLCASSVDTNTEAFFGQGTRLTVV.